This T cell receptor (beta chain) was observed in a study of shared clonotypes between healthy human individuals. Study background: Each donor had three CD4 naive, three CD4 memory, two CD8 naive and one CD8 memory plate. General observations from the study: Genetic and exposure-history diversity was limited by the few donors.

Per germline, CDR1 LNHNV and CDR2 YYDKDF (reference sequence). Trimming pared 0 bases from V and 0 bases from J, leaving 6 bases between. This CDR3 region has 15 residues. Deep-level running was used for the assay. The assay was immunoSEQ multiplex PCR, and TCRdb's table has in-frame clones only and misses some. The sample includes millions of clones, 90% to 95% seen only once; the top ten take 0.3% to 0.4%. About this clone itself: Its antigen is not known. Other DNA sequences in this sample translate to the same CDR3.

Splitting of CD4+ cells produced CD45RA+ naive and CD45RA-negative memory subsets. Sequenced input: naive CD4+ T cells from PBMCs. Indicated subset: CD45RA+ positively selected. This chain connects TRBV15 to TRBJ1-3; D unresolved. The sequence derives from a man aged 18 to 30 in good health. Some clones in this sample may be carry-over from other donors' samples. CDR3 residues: CATSRDLGSGNTIYF. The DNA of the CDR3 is TGTGCCACCAGCAGAGATCTAGGCTCTGGAAACACCATATATTTT.